This T cell receptor (beta chain) was recorded in a study of blood T cell repertoires in COVID-19. For the study at large: Material from acute and convalescent COVID-19 was sourced from the United States, Italy and Spain. PBMCs, B-cell-depleted T cells, or T cells were the source of the cDNA or gDNA that made up the material.

The data were produced by immunoSEQ multiplex PCR, yet TCRdb's version contains in-frame clones alone and is incomplete. This sample has approximately 68,000 clones, with 65% to 90% found just once. The sequence derives from a man between 65 and 79 years old with active or convalescent COVID-19. The sample taken for sequencing was peripheral blood.

DNA of the CDR3: TGTGCCAGCAGCTTGCGACAGAACAATGAGCAGTTCTTC. It yields the protein CASSLRQNNEQFF. The genes are TRBV7-9 and TRBJ2-1; tentative D call: TRBD1 (5 bases). The CDR3 has 13 residues. CDR1 SEHNR and CDR2 FQNEAQ come from the germline V gene (reference sequence). Trimming left V 3 bases short and J 5 bases short, with 8 bases between.